Below, one T cell receptor (beta chain) is given with its context. No antigen is known for it. PCR employed 60 Vbeta and 13 Jbeta primers. Sequencing used immunoSEQ multiplex PCR; TCRdb keeps in-frame clones, though not all of them. This table has about 170,000 clones, approximately 77% appearing once. Germline V gives CDR1 SEHNR, CDR2 FQNEAQ (reference sequence). V shed 7 bases and J shed 7 bases, with 8 bases lying between them. The CDR3 runs 11 residues. This record comes from a study of cytomegalovirus exposure and HLA in healthy donors. Study conclusions and caveats: Productive status was seen about 90% or about 30% of the time for most TCR beta V segments in an earlier analysis. Donors were assumed by presence/absence analyses to have roughly uniform sequencing depth. The HLA-A and HLA-B alleles of most subjects were reportedly predicted accurately from TCR beta sequences. Both high specificity and high sensitivity reportedly marked the classifier's diagnosis of cytomegalovirus status.

The sequence was collected from a male donor in good health and CMV-seronegative. The gene calls are TRBV7-9 and TRBJ2-1, with no clear D. Material for sequencing was PBMCs. The CDR3 here is CASTPGNEQFF. The CDR3 region has the DNA TGTGCCAGCACCCCGGGTAATGAGCAGTTCTTC.